The 20 T cell receptor beta chains listed next were all sequenced from one sample in a study of T cell responses to AZD1222 COVID-19 vaccine. This table comes from immunoSEQ multiplex PCR, and its TCRdb copy is limited to in-frame clones, with some not included. The sample has about 73,000 clones, roughly 80% seen once. The source material was peripheral blood, sampled 28 days after the second AZD1222 dose. These receptors came from an adult who received the AZD1222 COVID-19 vaccine.

V gene TRBV7-8 combines with J gene TRBJ2-5, with TRBD2 matching 11 bases. CDR1 is SGHVS, CDR2 FQNEAQ, per germline. V lost 1 base to trimming and J lost 3 bases; unmatched junction nucleotides: 1. The CDR3 is 15 amino acids. The CDR3 DNA follows: TGTGCCAGCAGCTTAGAGGGACTAGCGGAAGAGACCCAGTACTTC. Translating it yields CASSLEGLAEETQYF.

The chain employs TRBV19 and TRBJ1-4; D gene ambiguous. Germline lookup yields CDR1 LNHDA and CDR2 SQIVND (reference sequence). V lost 5 bases, J lost 3 bases, and 7 bases lay in between. The CDR3 has 13 amino acids. CDR3 in DNA: TGTGCCAGTAGTTGGCATTCTAATGAAAAACTGTTTTTT. Translating it yields CASSWHSNEKLFF. The whole variable domain, remainder taken from reference TRBV19 and TRBJ1-4, is DGGITQSPKYLFRKEGQNVTLSCEQNLNHDAMYWYRQDPGQGLRLIYYSQIVNDFQKGDIAEGYSVSREKKESFPLTVTSAQKNPTAFYLCASSWHSNEKLFFGSGTQLSVL.

This chain joins TRBV15 and TRBJ1-5; 7 bases map to TRBD1. The CDR3 has 14 residues. Germline lookup yields CDR1 LNHNV and CDR2 YYDKDF (reference sequence). V dropped 3 bases and J dropped 6; count of bases not matched to a gene: 5. The CDR3: CATSSPGGGQPQHF. The CDR3 DNA reads TGTGCCACCAGCAGTCCAGGGGGGGGTCAGCCCCAGCATTTT.

This chain joins TRBV13 and TRBJ2-7, with 7 bases identical to TRBD1. The CDR3 has 16 residues. Per germline, CDR1 PRHDT and CDR2 FYEKMQ (reference sequence). J lost 0 bases, V lost 5 bases, and 10 bases had no gene match. In nucleotides, the CDR3 is TGTGCCAGCAGCCCAACCGTGGGACAGAGCTCCTACGAGCAGTACTTC. It specifies CASSPTVGQSSYEQYF.

This clone was picked up a small number of times. This chain connects TRBV7-8 to TRBJ1-1; D gene unclear. Between the trimmed V and J ends, which lost 8 bases and 0 bases, there was a span of 7 bases. The length of the CDR3 is 12 residues. Germline CDR1 is SGHVS and CDR2 is FQNEAQ. The CDR3 sequence: CASVWMNTEAFF. CDR3 bases: TGTGCCAGCGTTTGGATGAACACTGAAGCTTTCTTT.

This chain uses TRBV18 with TRBJ2-5, with D possibly being TRBD2 (6 bases). CDR3 size: 15 residues. V lost 2 bases, J lost 1 base, and 11 bases lay in between. Per the germline V gene, CDR1 is KGHSH and CDR2 is LQKENI. CDR3 protein: CASSPRTKAQETQYF. The CDR3 DNA reads TGTGCCAGCTCACCAAGGACTAAAGCCCAAGAGACCCAGTACTTC.

The V gene is TRBV6-1, the J gene TRBJ2-5; D possibly matches TRBD1 or TRBD2 (5 bases each). The ends were cut back, 3 bases at V and 7 bases at J, with 21 bases in the middle. This CDR3 spans 16 amino acids. The V gene's germline CDR1 is MNHNS and CDR2 SASEGT. DNA of the CDR3: TGTGCCAGCAGTGAGATTTGGGGCGAGGGTTTAGGGACCCAGTACTTC. It is translated as CASSEIWGEGLGTQYF.

The chain employs TRBV28 and TRBJ1-2, with 8 bases aligning to TRBD1. The germline gives CDR1 MDHEN, CDR2 SYDVKM. The CDR3 covers 14 residues. V trimming: 0 bases; J trimming: 8 bases; junction bases outside the gene matches: 5. DNA for the CDR3: TGTGCCAGCAGTTTATGGGACAGGGTGAGGGGCTACACCTTC. This encodes CASSLWDRVRGYTF.

This clone was recorded a few times. This sequence joins TRBV24-1 and TRBJ1-5, with 9 bases lining up with TRBD1. This CDR3 is built from 17 residues. Germline CDR1 KGHDR, CDR2 SFDVKD. After removal of 3 bases from V and 3 bases from J, the junction contained 8 bases not matched to a gene. The CDR3: CATSDPGQGSVNQPQHF. CDR3 nucleotide sequence: TGTGCCACCAGTGATCCGGGACAGGGAAGTGTCAATCAGCCCCAGCATTTT.

The chain uses TRBV19 and TRBJ2-7, with a tentative D call TRBD2 (7 bases). V was shortened by 5 bases and J by 6 bases, with 29 bases between the two germline ends. Germline values: CDR1 LNHDA, CDR2 SQIVND (reference sequence). CDR3 length: 18 residues. CDR3 coding DNA: TGTGCCAGTAGTCTACGACTCGTGGGGGCTAGCGGCGGTGGCGAGCAGTACTTC. Translation gives CASSLRLVGASGGGEQYF.

J is TRBJ2-7 and V is TRBV7-2; maybe TRBD1 (5 bases). Trimming stripped 3 bases from V and 5 bases from J, with 11 bases between. Per germline, CDR1 SGHTA and CDR2 FQGNSA. CDR3 length equals 13 residues. The chain's CDR3 is CASSFAGFDEQYF. The CDR3 region has the DNA TGTGCCAGCAGCTTTGCAGGGTTCGACGAGCAGTACTTC.

The chain combines TRBV19 with TRBJ1-2; D not resolved. V was shortened by 3 bases and J by 5 bases, with 10 bases between the two germline ends. The CDR3 length is 13 residues. Germline loops: CDR1 LNHDA, CDR2 SQIVND (reference sequence). The CDR3 protein is CASSITQPYGYTF. The CDR3 coding sequence is TGTGCCAGTAGTATCACACAGCCATATGGCTACACCTTC. Complete variable domain (other parts from reference TRBV19 and TRBJ1-2): DGGITQSPKYLFRKEGQNVTLSCEQNLNHDAMYWYRQDPGQGLRLIYYSQIVNDFQKGDIAEGYSVSREKKESFPLTVTSAQKNPTAFYLCASSITQPYGYTFGSGTRLTVV.

The rearrangement links TRBV10-2 to TRBJ2-1, with unresolved D. This CDR3 has 14 amino acids. Trimming shortened V by 5 bases and J by 7 bases, and 15 bases separated the two germline ends. The germline gives CDR1 WSHSY, CDR2 SAAADI. The CDR3 coding sequence is TGCGCCAGCAGTTCTCCGCCACTCACGAATGAGCAGTTCTTC. Translated, it gives CASSSPPLTNEQFF.

The V and J genes are TRBV19 and TRBJ2-2; D remains unclear. This CDR3 comprises 12 residues. CDR1 is LNHDA and CDR2 is SQIVND in the germline V gene (reference sequence). Trimming shortened V by 3 bases and J by 7 bases, and 6 bases separated the two germline ends. Here the CDR3 reads CASSISNGELFF. DNA for the CDR3: TGTGCCAGTAGTATTTCCAACGGGGAGCTGTTTTTT.

The V and J genes are TRBV4-1 and TRBJ2-1; 10 bases align to TRBD2. The trim removed 1 base at V and 4 bases at J, leaving 4 bases unmatched. Germline values: CDR1 MGHRA, CDR2 YSYEKL. The CDR3 has 16 residues. The CDR3 nucleotides read TGCGCCAGCAGCCAAGCCAGCGGGGGGGTTTACAATGAGCAGTTCTTC. The encoded protein is CASSQASGGVYNEQFF.

This clone occurred once. The CDR3 protein is CASSLGQGLAKNIQYF. DNA for the CDR3: TGTGCCAGCAGTTTGGGACAGGGACTAGCCAAAAACATTCAGTACTTC. The V call is TRBV28, the J call TRBJ2-4; 9 bases agree with TRBD1. The CDR3 has 16 amino acids. Germline-derived CDR1 and CDR2 are MDHEN and SYDVKM. Trimming at V came to 3 bases and at J to 0 bases, leaving 3 bases not matched to a gene.

The rearrangement uses TRBV19 and TRBJ2-1, with 7 bases that match TRBD2. The CDR3 sequence is 16 residues long. Trimming removed 1 base from V and 2 bases from J; junction bases left unmatched: 5. The V gene's germline CDR1 is LNHDA and CDR2 SQIVND (reference sequence). Here the CDR3 reads CASSIGGGEAYNEQFF. DNA of the CDR3: TGTGCCAGTAGTATAGGGGGGGGAGAGGCCTACAATGAGCAGTTCTTC.

The chain joins TRBV28 to TRBJ2-1, with 8 bases identical to TRBD2. CDR1 and CDR2 (germline): MDHEN, SYDVKM. V gave up 8 bases and J gave up 4 bases; unmatched junction bases: 7. This CDR3 is 14 amino acids long. In DNA form, the CDR3 reads TGTGCCAGCTGCGGGGGGCAGGATTACAATGAGCAGTTCTTC. This encodes CASCGGQDYNEQFF. The full variable domain, with the rest looked up from reference TRBV28 and TRBJ2-1, is DVKVTQSSRYLVKRTGEKVFLECVQDMDHENMFWYRQDPGLGLRLIYFSYDVKMKEKGDIPEGYSVSREKKERFSLILESASTNQTSMYLCASCGGQDYNEQFFGPGTRLTVL.

There are a few counts of this clone. The V and J genes are TRBV5-1 and TRBJ2-1; D is perhaps TRBD1 (5 bases). The CDR3 runs to 17 residues. V lost 3 bases to trimming and J lost 1 base, with 17 bases between them. The germline gives CDR1 SGHRS, CDR2 YFSETQ. The DNA of the CDR3 is TGCGCCAGCAGCTCCTCCTGGGGCCAATATTCCTACAATGAGCAGTTCTTC. Its protein is CASSSSWGQYSYNEQFF.

The rearrangement links TRBV18 to TRBJ1-2; 8 bases are a match to TRBD1. Losses at the gene ends were 4 bases for V and 4 bases for J; bases not matched to a gene: 2. This CDR3 spans 13 amino acids. Germline assignment: CDR1 KGHSH and CDR2 LQKENI. CDR3 amino acids: CASSLDRAYGYTF. CDR3 coding DNA: TGTGCCAGCTCACTGGACAGGGCCTATGGCTACACCTTC.